The clone carrying this TCR beta chain was observed a handful of times. V was cut by 4 bases and J by 2 bases, with 14 bases left in between. The CDR3 runs 15 residues. Germline assignment: CDR1 SGHVS and CDR2 FNYEAQ. The source of the sample is a study of blood T cells in healthy people across ages. PCR was performed a second time for roughly 7 to 12 cycles using a sample-barcoded 5' primer and a J-beta primer mix. MiXCR, run by TCRdb on the 5' RACE reads, gives a single entry per CDR3 protein. The table records approximately 960,000 distinct CDR3 sequences, about 27% of them present only once. These data are also associated with another study on T cells of mothers and their children. From that study: Related and unrelated pairs show similar shaping of TCR recombination output by thymic selection.

The receptor's source is a woman between 40 and 50 years old in good health. Sequencing was performed on blood. The chain is built from TRBV7-6 and TRBJ1-2, with D possibly matching TRBD1 (5 bases). The DNA of the CDR3 is TGTGCCAGCAGCTCCTCGGGGCAGCTGAACTATGGCTACACCTTC. Protein product: CASSSSGQLNYGYTF.